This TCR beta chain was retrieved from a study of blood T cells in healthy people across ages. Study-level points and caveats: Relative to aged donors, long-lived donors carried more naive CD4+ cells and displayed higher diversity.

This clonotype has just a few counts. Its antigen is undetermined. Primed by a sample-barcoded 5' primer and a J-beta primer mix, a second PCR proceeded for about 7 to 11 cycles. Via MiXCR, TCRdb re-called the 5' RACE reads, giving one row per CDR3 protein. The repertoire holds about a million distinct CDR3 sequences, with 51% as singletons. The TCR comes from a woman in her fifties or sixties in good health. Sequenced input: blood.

As DNA, the CDR3 is TGTGCCAGCTCACTAACACTCGGGACACAAGAGACCCAGTACTTC. This codes for CASSLTLGTQETQYF. V gene TRBV18 combines with J gene TRBJ2-5, with a possible D match to TRBD1 (6 bases). With 4 bases removed from V and 2 bases from J, the gap between germline ends came to 14 bases. Germline-derived CDR1 and CDR2 are KGHSH and LQKENI. The length of the CDR3 is 15 residues.